A single TCR beta chain is shown here with its context. The target antigen is unknown. These data come from a study of T cell repertoires in cytomegalovirus infection. Study-wide results and caveats: Dominating the ex vivo response were HLA-C-restricted CMV-specific TCR beta clonotypes.

V lost 8 bases, J lost 1 base, and 18 bases lay in between. This CDR3 has 14 residues. Looked up from germline, CDR1 is DFQATT and CDR2 is SNEGSKA (reference sequence). TCRdb analysed the reads with MiXCR anew, one entry per CDR3 protein. The table records 100,000 or so distinct CDR3 sequences, roughly 29% of them present only once. This receptor was obtained from a human donor in good health (CMV status not recorded). Some clones in this sample may be carry-over from other donors' samples. The genes are TRBV20-1 and TRBJ2-7, with D perhaps matching TRBD1 (7 bases). This sample comprised CD8+ T cells from cultured PBMCs, obtained from culture after CMV antigen stimulation. CDR3 nucleotides: TGCAGTTCCCAGCAGGGGGGATGGTCCTACGAGCAGTACTTC. Protein product: CSSQQGGWSYEQYF.